This record covers a single T cell receptor beta chain. TCRdb keeps only in-frame clones here, not all; method: immunoSEQ multiplex PCR. Among 55,000 to 65,000 clones listed, approximately 89% were seen once. This sample was taken from a study of blood T cell repertoires in COVID-19. The overall study: Some COVID-19 samples were acute and others convalescent; all came from the United States, Italy and Spain. From T cells, B-cell-depleted T cells, or PBMCs came the material, which was cDNA or gDNA.

Germline lookup yields CDR1 MRHNA and CDR2 SNTAGT. The CDR3 sequence is 13 residues long. The V and J ends lost 5 bases and 4 bases respectively, with 11 bases between them. This sequence originates from a man aged 55 to 70 with active or convalescent COVID-19. The specimen was peripheral blood. The V and J genes are TRBV6-4 and TRBJ2-5, with D possibly matching TRBD2 (5 bases). CDR3 in DNA: TGTGCCAGCAGTAACCGGGAAGGAGAGACCCAGTACTTC. As protein: CASSNREGETQYF.